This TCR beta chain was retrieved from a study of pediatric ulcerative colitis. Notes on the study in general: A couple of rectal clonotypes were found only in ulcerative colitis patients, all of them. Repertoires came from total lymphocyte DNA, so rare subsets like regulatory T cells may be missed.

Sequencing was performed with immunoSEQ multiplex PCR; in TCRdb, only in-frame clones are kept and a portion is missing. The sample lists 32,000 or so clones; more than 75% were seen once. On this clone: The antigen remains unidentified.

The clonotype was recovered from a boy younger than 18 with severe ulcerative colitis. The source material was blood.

In DNA form, the CDR3 reads TGTGCCACCAGCCCGGGCCTGGATCGAGAGCAGTACTTC. Encoded protein: CATSPGLDREQYF. This chain uses TRBV15 with TRBJ2-7, with D unresolved. Germline V gene data show CDR1 as LNHNV and CDR2 as YYDKDF (reference sequence). V lost 5 bases to trimming and J lost 7 bases, with 15 bases between them. This CDR3 is 13 amino acids long. Looking up the rest from reference TRBV15 and TRBJ2-7 gives the full variable domain: DAMVIQNPRYQVTQFGKPVTLSCSQTLNHNVMYWYQQKSSQAPKLLFHYYDKDFNNEADTPDNFQSRRPNTSFCFLDIRSPGLGDTAMYLCATSPGLDREQYFGPGTRLTVT.